The 22 T cell receptor beta chains given below trace back to one sample, sequenced in a study of blood T cell repertoires in COVID-19. Sequenced by immunoSEQ multiplex PCR; TCRdb stores in-frame clones only, minus some. The sample yields about 120,000 clones, roughly 90% seen once. Source material: peripheral blood. The receptors here all came from a man aged 35 to 55 with acute or convalescent COVID-19.

The CDR3 sequence is CSVDRGREQYF. CDR3 DNA sequence: TGCAGCGTTGACAGGGGCCGGGAGCAGTACTTC. The rearrangement uses TRBV29-1 and TRBJ2-7; TRBD1 is a possible D gene (6 bases). The CDR3 runs to 11 residues. Germline CDR1 is SQVTM and CDR2 is ANQGSEA. Deletions cut 3 bases from V and 7 bases from J, with 10 bases between.

The genes are TRBV27 and TRBJ1-3; perhaps TRBD1 as D (6 bases). With 5 bases removed from V and 0 bases from J, the gap between germline ends came to 11 bases. There are 15 residues in the CDR3. Germline V lookup: CDR1 MNHEY, CDR2 SMNVEV (reference sequence). The CDR3 DNA reads TGTGCCAGCAGTGGACAGCCTCTCTCTGGAAACACCATATATTTT. Protein product: CASSGQPLSGNTIYF.

The CDR3 region is CASSLGGVTIFSGNTIYF. In nucleotides, the CDR3 is TGTGCCAGCAGCTTGGGGGGGGTTACGATCTTTTCTGGAAACACCATATATTTT. The rearrangement uses TRBV11-2 and TRBJ1-3; a possible D gene is TRBD1 (5 bases). This CDR3 comprises 18 residues. Trimming stripped 3 bases from V and 1 base from J, with 19 bases between. CDR1 SGHAT and CDR2 FQNNGV come from the germline V gene.

This chain joins TRBV23-1 and TRBJ2-2; 10 nucleotides match TRBD1. TRBV23-1 is an ORF, and what it does is uncertain. J gave up 6 bases and V 7 bases, and 8 bases lay outside the gene matches. This CDR3 comprises 15 residues. The CDR3 is CASTPGQGYPGELFF. CDR3 DNA: TGCGCCAGCACTCCGGGACAGGGGTATCCCGGGGAGCTGTTTTTT.

The rearrangement uses TRBV18 and TRBJ2-1, with 9 nucleotides matching TRBD1. Germline V CDR1 and CDR2: KGHSH, LQKENI. The CDR3 has 16 residues. The ends lost 0 bases at V and 4 bases at J; junction bases unmatched: 4. The CDR3, as DNA: TGTGCCAGCTCACCACCCCCGGGACAGGGTTACAATGAGCAGTTCTTC. Encoded protein: CASSPPPGQGYNEQFF.

The V call is TRBV7-9, the J call TRBJ2-1; TRBD2 aligns across 7 bases. Germline CDR1 reads SEHNR; CDR2 reads FQNEAQ (reference sequence). Trimming at V came to 0 bases and at J to 5 bases, leaving 4 bases not matched to a gene. The CDR3 contains 15 residues. The CDR3 protein is CASSLAQTSHNEQFF. CDR3 in DNA: TGTGCCAGCAGCTTAGCCCAGACTAGCCACAATGAGCAGTTCTTC.

The chain employs TRBV19 and TRBJ1-2; maybe TRBD1 (6 bases). The CDR3 is made up of 12 amino acids. Germline V gene lookup returns CDR1 LNHDA and CDR2 SQIVND (reference sequence). V lost 3 bases, J lost 8 bases, and 10 bases lay in between. The CDR3 spells CASSMRDIGYTF. The CDR3 nucleotides are TGTGCCAGTAGTATGAGGGACATAGGCTACACCTTC.

For the CDR3, the DNA is TGTGCCAGCTCACCAACGAGGCGACTAGCGGGGAGCTCCTACGAGCAGTACTTC. Translation: CASSPTRRLAGSSYEQYF. V and J are TRBV18 and TRBJ2-7, with TRBD2 matching 11 bases. CDR1 is KGHSH and CDR2 is LQKENI in the germline V gene. The V gene end was trimmed by 2 bases and the J gene end by 0 bases; junction bases not matched to a gene: 9. The CDR3 totals 18 residues.

The CDR3 DNA reads TGCGCCAGCAGCTTGGTCGGGTCCCCGGGGCCCCAGCATTTT. This codes for CASSLVGSPGPQHF. The chain couples TRBV5-1 to TRBJ1-5; D not certain. CDR1 SGHRS and CDR2 YFSETQ come from the germline V gene. The CDR3 sequence is 14 residues long. The V end was cut by 0 bases, the J end by 9 bases, with 13 bases between. Variable domain in full (rest from reference TRBV5-1 and TRBJ1-5): KAGVTQTPRYLIKTRGQQVTLSCSPISGHRSVSWYQQTPGQGLQFLFEYFSETQRNKGNFPGRFSGRQFSNSRSEMNVSTLELGDSALYLCASSLVGSPGPQHFGDGTRLSIL.

This clone was found once. The V gene is TRBV13, the J gene TRBJ2-7; possible D gene TRBD1, 6 bases. V lost 1 base to trimming and J lost 9 bases, with 10 bases between them. The CDR3 consists of 12 residues. The germline gives CDR1 PRHDT, CDR2 FYEKMQ (reference sequence). CDR3 coding DNA: TGTGCCAGCAGCTTAGACAGGGTAGCGCAGTACTTC. Protein product: CASSLDRVAQYF.

In the case of this clone: It is likely a read error, because the conserved phenylalanine at the end of the CDR3 is missing. The limits of the CDR3 on the DNA are not certain, so only TCRdb's listed CDR3 is given. The J gene is TRBJ1-1, the V gene TRBV29-1; the table's D call, TRBD1, has no DNA check behind it. The CDR3 length equals 12 residues, ends included. Germline V CDR1 and CDR2: SQVTM, ANQGSEA. The CDR3: CSVEGQGAMVGV.

This chain uses TRBV7-9 with TRBJ1-6; D gene unclear. Germline lookup yields CDR1 SEHNR and CDR2 FQNEAQ (reference sequence). This CDR3 has 13 amino acids. The V gene lost 4 bases and the J gene lost 8 bases, with 9 bases spanning the gap. CDR3 sequence: CASSSLSDSPLHF. The CDR3 DNA reads TGTGCCAGCAGCTCACTATCAGATTCACCCCTCCACTTT.

This chain connects TRBV7-8 to TRBJ1-5; 9 bases fit TRBD1. This CDR3 comprises 15 residues. The V segment lost 2 bases and the J segment 7 bases; nucleotides outside the gene matches: 6. Germline CDR1 is SGHVS and CDR2 is FQNEAQ. This CDR3 reads CASSLQGQGLQPQHF. In DNA, the CDR3 is TGTGCCAGCAGCTTACAGGGACAGGGTTTGCAGCCCCAGCATTTT.

The chain links TRBV7-3 to TRBJ1-1, with D perhaps matching TRBD1 (6 bases). The length of the CDR3 is 13 residues. Germline V gene lookup returns CDR1 SGHTA and CDR2 FQGTGA. V was clipped by 5 bases and J by 5 bases, with 12 bases between them. CDR3 region: CASSPGVVTEAFF. As DNA, the CDR3 is TGTGCCAGCAGCCCAGGGGTTGTTACTGAAGCTTTCTTT. Together with reference TRBV7-3 and TRBJ1-1, the CDR3 gives the full variable domain: GAGVSQTPSNKVTEKGKYVELRCDPISGHTALYWYRQSLGQGPEFLIYFQGTGAADDSGLPNDRFFAVRPEGSVSTLKIQRTERGDSAVYLCASSPGVVTEAFFGQGTRLTVV.

This clone was seen a handful of times. CDR3 sequence: CASSPRGGGQGAAGYTF. CDR3 in DNA: TGTGCCAGCTCACCAAGGGGTGGAGGACAGGGGGCAGCTGGCTACACCTTC. The chain combines TRBV18 with TRBJ1-2; 11 bases line up with TRBD1. Losses at the gene ends were 2 bases for V and 7 bases for J; bases not matched to a gene: 12. This CDR3 comprises 17 residues. The germline CDR1 and CDR2 sequences are KGHSH and LQKENI.

The chain couples TRBV7-3 to TRBJ2-1, with D hard to call. V lost 0 bases and J 8 bases, leaving 8 bases between the germline ends. In germline, CDR1 is SGHTA, CDR2 FQGTGA. This CDR3 contains 13 residues. CDR3 bases: TGTGCCAGCAGCTTAACGCGAGAAGATGAGCAGTTCTTC. It encodes CASSLTREDEQFF.

The chain uses TRBV29-1 and TRBJ2-3; a possible D gene is TRBD1 (6 bases). Looked up from germline, CDR1 is SQVTM and CDR2 is ANQGSEA. The CDR3 is 14 residues long. The germline V and J ends were trimmed by 6 bases and 0 bases, with 13 bases remaining between them. Here the CDR3 reads CSVLDSPSTDTQYF. The DNA for the CDR3 is TGCAGCGTCCTGGACAGCCCTAGCACAGATACGCAGTATTTT.

This clone was observed a few times. CDR3 sequence (DNA): TGTGCCAGCAGCAAGACTAGCGGGTTCTCCTACGAGCAGTACTTC. Amino acid sequence: CASSKTSGFSYEQYF. This chain links TRBV7-9 with TRBJ2-7, with TRBD2 matching 10 bases. CDR1 and CDR2 (germline): SEHNR, FQNEAQ (reference sequence). The V gene end was trimmed by 5 bases and the J gene end by 0 bases; junction bases not matched to a gene: 4. The CDR3 runs 15 residues.

V and J are TRBV5-4 and TRBJ2-7, with D perhaps matching TRBD2 (6 bases). The ends were cut back, 3 bases at V and 6 bases at J, with 13 bases in the middle. Germline assignment: CDR1 SGHNT and CDR2 YYREEE (reference sequence). The CDR3 length is 13 residues. The CDR3 bases are TGTGCCAGCAGCTCAACTAGCCTGGGCGAGCAGTACTTC. Translated, it gives CASSSTSLGEQYF.

This chain links TRBV7-2 with TRBJ1-1; D may be TRBD1 (6 bases). CDR3 length equals 13 residues. The V end lost 5 bases, the J end lost 7 bases, and 14 bases lay between the germline ends. Germline CDR1 and CDR2: SGHTA and FQGNSA. The CDR3 DNA reads TGTGCCAGCAGCCTGTGGGTAGGGGGTGAAGCTTTCTTT. Translating it yields CASSLWVGGEAFF. The variable domain in full, with the rest retrieved from reference TRBV7-2 and TRBJ1-1, is GAGVSQSPSNKVTEKGKDVELRCDPISGHTALYWYRQSLGQGLEFLIYFQGNSAPDKSGLPSDRFSAERTGGSVSTLTIQRTQQEDSAVYLCASSLWVGGEAFFGQGTRLTVV.

This clone was recorded only once. V and J are TRBV5-5 and TRBJ2-7, with no clear D. In germline, CDR1 is SGHKS, CDR2 YYEKEE (reference sequence). CDR3 length equals 15 residues. V was shortened by 0 bases and J by 7 bases, with 17 bases between the two germline ends. The CDR3 loop is CASSLEYRRSMEQYF. In nucleotides, the CDR3 is TGTGCCAGCAGCTTGGAGTACCGACGGAGTATGGAGCAGTACTTC.

At least ten counts were recorded for this clone. CDR3 sequence reads: CAIRTSGGASYNEQFF. The CDR3 DNA is TGTGCCATCAGAACTAGCGGGGGGGCGTCCTACAATGAGCAGTTCTTC. The chain has TRBV10-3 and TRBJ2-1; 13 bases match TRBD2. Germline CDR1 and CDR2: ENHRY and SYGVKD. This CDR3 is built from 16 residues. The V and J ends lost 6 bases and 1 base, in that order; junction bases with no gene match: 3.